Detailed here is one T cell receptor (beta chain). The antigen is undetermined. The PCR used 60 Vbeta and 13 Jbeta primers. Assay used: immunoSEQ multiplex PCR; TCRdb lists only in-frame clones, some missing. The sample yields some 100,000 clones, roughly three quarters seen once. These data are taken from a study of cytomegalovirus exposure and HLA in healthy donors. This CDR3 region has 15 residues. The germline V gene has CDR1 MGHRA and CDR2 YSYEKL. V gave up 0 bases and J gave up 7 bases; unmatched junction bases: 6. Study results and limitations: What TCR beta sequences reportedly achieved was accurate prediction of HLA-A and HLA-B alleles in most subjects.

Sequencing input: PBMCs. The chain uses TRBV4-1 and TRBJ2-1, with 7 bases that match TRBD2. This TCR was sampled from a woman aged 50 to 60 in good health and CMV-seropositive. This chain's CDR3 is CASSQEAGRTNEQFF. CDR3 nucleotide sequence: TGCGCCAGCAGCCAAGAAGCGGGAAGAACGAATGAGCAGTTCTTC.